What follows are 9 T cell receptor beta chains derived from one specimen sequenced in a study of cytomegalovirus exposure and HLA in healthy donors. With 60 Vbeta and 13 Jbeta primers, the PCR was carried out. Only in-frame clones appear in the TCRdb table, and some are missing; sequencing was by immunoSEQ multiplex PCR. The sample gives some 170,000 clones, 75% to 80% of which show up once; just under 6.5% is in the top ten. The sequenced material came from PBMCs. These receptor sequences come from a man between 40 and 49 years old in good health and CMV-seropositive.

The chain is built from TRBV4-1 and TRBJ2-6, with 9 bases that match TRBD1. The CDR3 has 17 amino acids. Trimming took 5 bases from V and 4 from J; bases not matched to a gene: 9. Germline V gene data show CDR1 as MGHRA and CDR2 as YSYEKL. This CDR3 is CASSSPGQGTGANVLTF. CDR3 coding DNA: TGCGCCAGCAGCAGCCCGGGACAGGGAACAGGGGCCAACGTCCTGACTTTC.

The rearrangement joins TRBV2 to TRBJ1-4, with a possible D match to TRBD1 (6 bases). From germline, CDR1 is SNHLY and CDR2 FYNNEI. Between the trimmed V and J ends, which lost 11 bases and 7 bases, there was a span of 17 bases. The CDR3 spans 13 residues. The CDR3 protein is CAFLRGRSEKLFF. The CDR3, as DNA: TGTGCCTTTCTCAGGGGACGGAGTGAAAAACTGTTTTTT.

This chain uses TRBV2 with TRBJ1-3, with 7 bases matching TRBD1. The closer fit of TRBJ2-2 to the DNA end suggests the J call may be wrong. In germline, CDR1 is SNHLY, CDR2 FYNNEI. The CDR3 extends over 13 amino acids. The CDR3, as DNA: TGTGCCAGCAGAAGGGACAGTCCCGGGGAGCTGTTTTTT. It yields the protein CASRRDSPGELFF.

CDR3 DNA sequence: TGTGCCAGCAGCTTAGGACACCAGAACACTGAAGCTTTCTTT. It specifies CASSLGHQNTEAFF. The rearrangement links TRBV7-3 to TRBJ1-1, with D perhaps TRBD1 (5 bases). Germline V lookup: CDR1 SGHTA, CDR2 FQGTGA. The CDR3 is 14 amino acids. Trimming took off 2 bases at V and 1 base at J, with 8 bases between the two ends.

The genes are TRBV11-3 and TRBJ2-3; 7 bases map to TRBD2. The CDR3 has 15 amino acids. From germline, CDR1 is SGHNT and CDR2 YENEEA. V was pared by 1 base and J by 7 bases, with 8 bases of the junction left unmatched. The chain's CDR3 is CASSLARETLYTQYF. In DNA form, the CDR3 reads TGTGCCAGCAGCTTAGCGCGGGAGACCCTTTATACGCAGTATTTT.

This chain joins TRBV18 and TRBJ2-7, with a possible D match to TRBD2 (5 bases). This CDR3 comprises 14 residues. CDR1 and CDR2 (germline): KGHSH, LQKENI. Trimming left V 3 bases short and J 6 bases short, with 15 bases between. The CDR3 nucleotides are TGTGCCAGCTCACCCGAGAGGGTTGGGTCCGAGCAGTACTTC. Its protein product is CASSPERVGSEQYF.

This clone has only a few counts. This sequence joins TRBV7-9 and TRBJ2-3; D gene uncertain. V was clipped by 4 bases and J by 3 bases, with 5 bases between them. The CDR3 is made up of 12 amino acids. Germline V CDR1 and CDR2: SEHNR, FQNEAQ (reference sequence). In nucleotides, the CDR3 is TGTGCCAGCAGCTCTGTGACAGATACGCAGTATTTT. Translation gives CASSSVTDTQYF.

The V and J genes are TRBV5-1 and TRBJ2-5, with TRBD2 identical over 15 bases. The J call may be wrong; the DNA end is better matched by TRBJ2-7. CDR1 and CDR2 (germline): SGHRS, YFSETQ. The CDR3 loop spans 20 amino acids. CDR3 amino acids: CASSTGLAGGLSGGPYEQYF. The DNA for the CDR3 is TGCGCCAGCAGCACGGGACTAGCGGGAGGCCTTTCCGGGGGACCTTACGAGCAGTACTTC.

This clone was counted only a few times. V is TRBV7-8 and J is TRBJ2-4; possibly TRBD1 for D (6 bases). Germline CDR1 SGHVS, CDR2 FQNEAQ. The V and J ends lost 5 bases and 4 bases respectively, with 21 bases between them. The CDR3 sequence is 17 residues long. CDR3 in amino acids: CASSIQTGKKGKNIQYF. As DNA, the CDR3 is TGTGCCAGCAGCATTCAAACAGGGAAAAAGGGTAAAAACATTCAGTACTTC. Variable domain in full (rest from reference TRBV7-8 and TRBJ2-4): GAGVSQSPRYKVAKRGQDVALRCDPISGHVSLFWYQQALGQGPEFLTYFQNEAQLDKSGLPSDRFFAERPEGSVSTLKIQRTQQEDSAVYLCASSIQTGKKGKNIQYFGAGTRLSVL.